These 5 T cell receptor beta chains came from one sample sequenced in a study of PD-L1 blockade in urothelial cancer. The time point denotes: peripheral blood 6 weeks after treatment start. Clones were read by immunoSEQ multiplex PCR, and TCRdb kept only the in-frame ones, dropping some. Of about 25,000 clones in the sample, approximately 82% were seen once. The specimen was PBMCs, collected around atezolizumab (anti-PD-L1) treatment. The receptors here all came from a man between 70 and 80 years old with urothelial cancer.

The chain uses TRBV5-1 and TRBJ1-4; 8 nucleotides match TRBD1. The germline gives CDR1 SGHRS, CDR2 YFSETQ. This CDR3 comprises 16 residues. With V trimmed by 0 bases and J by 1 base, 2 bases remained unmatched. The CDR3 DNA reads as TGCGCCAGCAGCTTGGCAGGGGGCTTAACTAATGAAAAACTGTTTTTT. Translation gives CASSLAGGLTNEKLFF.

V gene TRBV29-1 combines with J gene TRBJ1-1, with 9 bases identical to TRBD1. Trimming took 4 bases from V and 5 from J; bases not matched to a gene: 5. The CDR3 has 13 residues. Germline CDR1 and CDR2: SQVTM and ANQGSEA. The CDR3 region has the DNA TGCAGCGTTGCGGGGGACAGGGATACTGAAGCTTTCTTT. Translated: CSVAGDRDTEAFF.

The chain uses TRBV7-2 and TRBJ2-1, with D possibly being TRBD2 (7 bases). This CDR3 has 18 residues. Germline V CDR1 and CDR2: SGHTA, FQGNSA. Trimming cost V 4 bases and J 3 bases, with 22 bases left between them. The CDR3 DNA reads as TGTGCCAGCAGCTCTCCCTTAGTCTGGGGGGGCAGCTACAATGAGCAGTTCTTC. Its translation is CASSSPLVWGGSYNEQFF.

The chain carries TRBV13 and TRBJ1-4, with D unclear. V was shortened by 5 bases and J by 8 bases, with 21 bases between the two germline ends. Germline CDR1 reads PRHDT; CDR2 reads FYEKMQ (reference sequence). CDR3 size: 16 residues. The CDR3 loop reads CASSPQFGGEQEKLFF. The CDR3 DNA is TGTGCCAGCAGCCCCCAATTTGGAGGCGAGCAGGAAAAACTGTTTTTT. The variable domain in full, completed from reference TRBV13 and TRBJ1-4, reads AAGVIQSPRHLIKEKRETATLKCYPIPRHDTVYWYQQGPGQDPQFLISFYEKMQSDKGSIPDRFSAQQFSDYHSELNMSSLELGDSALYFCASSPQFGGEQEKLFFGSGTQLSVL.

The chain has TRBV7-9 and TRBJ2-5, with TRBD2 matching 7 bases. Trimming removed 2 bases from V and 5 bases from J; junction bases left unmatched: 11. Germline V gives CDR1 SEHNR, CDR2 FQNEAQ (reference sequence). CDR3 length: 16 amino acids. Here the CDR3 DNA reads TGTGCCAGCAGCTTAAAGTCCGTCAGGGAGGGTGAGACCCAGTACTTC. The encoded protein is CASSLKSVREGETQYF.